This T cell receptor (beta chain) is drawn from a study of blood T cell repertoires in COVID-19. Study in general: Sample material is recorded as cDNA or gDNA derived from T cells, B-cell-depleted T cells, or PBMCs.

As processed by the authors: Reference gene primers were amplified, and this amplification served to estimate nucleated cell counts. Sequenced by immunoSEQ multiplex PCR; TCRdb stores in-frame clones only, minus some. The V and J calls and clone size are taken from that table; D and trimming were inferred from the DNA. The data hold over 400,000 clones, with approximately 85% observed a single time. The CDR3 loop spans 15 amino acids. V lost 0 bases, J lost 6 bases, and 5 bases stayed unmatched. Germline V lookup: CDR1 SGHNT, CDR2 YYREEE (reference sequence). The receptor was isolated from a human donor in a cohort sampled during active COVID-19. This sequence joins TRBV5-4 and TRBJ2-1; 8 nucleotides line up with TRBD2. Sequenced input: peripheral blood. The CDR3 here is CASSLAGTRINEQFF. CDR3 nucleotide sequence: TGTGCCAGCAGCTTGGCCGGGACTAGAATCAATGAGCAGTTCTTC.